Described below is a single TCR beta chain sequence and its context. Antigen specificity is unknown. Clones were read by immunoSEQ multiplex PCR, and TCRdb kept only the in-frame ones, dropping some. The sample yields about 15,000 clones, around nine tenths seen once. The sample belongs to a study of OX40 agonist ivuxolimab in advanced cancers. Background on the study: At doses from 0.01 to 10 mg/kg, patients were given intravenous ivuxolimab every 2 weeks. Of mixed ages from about 20 to 80 and averaging roughly 66 years, the group was around 78% male.

Study-wide findings and caveats: On average, a greater number of expanded clones characterised CD8+ T cells relative to CD4+.

The CDR3 loop spans 15 amino acids. From germline, CDR1 is MNHEY and CDR2 SVGAGI. Trimming pared 0 bases from V and 6 bases from J, leaving 12 bases between. The chain carries TRBV6-5 and TRBJ1-5, with D possibly TRBD1 on 6 matching bases. The sequences come from CD4+ or CD8+ T cells sorted from blood, collected in a trial of the OX40 agonist ivuxolimab. The receptor's source is an adult with an advanced solid tumor such as melanoma, head and neck, liver or kidney cancer. Here the CDR3 DNA reads TGTGCCAGCAGTTACTCCCCAGGGGAGGGTCAGCCCCAGCATTTT. Encoded protein: CASSYSPGEGQPQHF.